This note documents a single T cell receptor (beta chain) sequence. This clonotype was found a few times. Its antigen is unknown. No clone much larger than this one lies a single base away; base qualities are absent. This sample's treatment or condition label indicates: in vitro stimulation with specific CMV peptide epitopes to enrich CMV-specific T cells. The germline V gene (reference sequence) supplies CDR1 SGHNT and CDR2 YYREEE. V is cut by 7 bases and J by 5 bases, and the space between the germline ends is 7 bases. The CDR3 contains 12 residues, cysteine and phenylalanine counted. Just CDR3 DNA is preserved here, 36 bases in frame from base 1. These data belong to a study of T cell repertoires in cytomegalovirus infection (dated by TCRdb to the late 2010s). About the study as a whole: Alongside well-studied HLA-B-restricted epitopes, the peptide stimulations were aimed at recently identified HLA-C-restricted CMV epitopes, whose presentation resists viral immunomodulation. Donor HLA type was relevant to the analysis, because carriage of CMV infection together with the matching HLA type was indicated by public TCR beta signatures.

The sequencing machine was an Illumina HiSeq 1500. Clones were called with MiXCR by TCRdb after fastp trimmed the public reads at Q25, and only in-frame beta chains were retained. Each record represents a unique CDR3 protein, reported with the most common genes and DNA among its rows. The sample records some 500,000 distinct CDR3 sequences, just under 40% of which are singletons. Over 45% of the sample comes from the top ten. General findings and caveats noted by the study authors: In both this cohort and an independent cohort of some 350 donors, the cumulative frequency of public TCR beta family members distinguished carriers of CMV infection plus the relevant HLA type. The ex vivo response was dominated by HLA-C-restricted CMV-specific TCR beta clonotypes, and the single most frequent clonotype in two of eight donors was supplied by these HLA-C-restricted clonotypes.

The sequence was collected from a human donor in good health (CMV status not recorded). Some clones in this sample may be carry-over from other donors' samples. The material was cultured PBMCs, obtained from culture after CMV antigen stimulation. Recombination connected TRBV5-4 to TRBJ1-6, with no reliable assignment of the D segment. CDR3 region: CASSVDNSPLHF. The sequenced DNA is TGTGCCAGCTCAGTGGATAATTCACCCCTCCACTTT.